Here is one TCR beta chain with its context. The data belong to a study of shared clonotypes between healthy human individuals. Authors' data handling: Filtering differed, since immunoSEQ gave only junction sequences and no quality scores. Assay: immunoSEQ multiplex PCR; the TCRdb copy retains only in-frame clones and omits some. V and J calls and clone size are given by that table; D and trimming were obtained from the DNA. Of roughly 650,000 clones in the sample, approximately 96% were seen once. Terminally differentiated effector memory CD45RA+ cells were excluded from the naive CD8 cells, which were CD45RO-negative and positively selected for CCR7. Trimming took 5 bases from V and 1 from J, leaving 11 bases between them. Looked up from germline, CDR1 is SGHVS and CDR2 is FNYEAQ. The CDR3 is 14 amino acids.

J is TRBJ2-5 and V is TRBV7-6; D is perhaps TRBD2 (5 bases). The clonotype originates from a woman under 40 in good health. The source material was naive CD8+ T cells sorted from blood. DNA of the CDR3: TGTGCCAGCAGCGTTCACGGGATCCAAGAGACCCAGTACTTC. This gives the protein CASSVHGIQETQYF. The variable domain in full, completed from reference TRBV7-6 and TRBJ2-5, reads GAGVSQSPRYKVTKRGQDVALRCDPISGHVSLYWYRQALGQGPEFLTYFNYEAQQDKSGLPNDRFSAERPEGSISTLTIQRTEQRDSAMYRCASSVHGIQETQYFGPGTRLLVL.